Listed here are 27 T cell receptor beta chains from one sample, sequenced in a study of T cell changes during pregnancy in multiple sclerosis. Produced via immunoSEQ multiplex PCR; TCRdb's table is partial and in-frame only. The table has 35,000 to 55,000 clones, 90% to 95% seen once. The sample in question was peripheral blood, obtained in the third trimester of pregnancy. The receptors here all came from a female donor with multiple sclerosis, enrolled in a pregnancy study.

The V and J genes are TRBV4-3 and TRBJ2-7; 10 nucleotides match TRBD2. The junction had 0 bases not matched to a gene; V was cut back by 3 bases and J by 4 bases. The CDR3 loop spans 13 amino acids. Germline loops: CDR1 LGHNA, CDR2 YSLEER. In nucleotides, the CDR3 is TGCGCCAGCAGCCAGGGACTAGCGTACGAGCAGTACTTC. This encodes CASSQGLAYEQYF.

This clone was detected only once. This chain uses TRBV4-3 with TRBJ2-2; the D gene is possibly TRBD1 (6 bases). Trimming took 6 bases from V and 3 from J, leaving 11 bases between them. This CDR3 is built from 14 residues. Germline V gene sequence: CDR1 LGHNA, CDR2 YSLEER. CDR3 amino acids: CASRPDRHTGELFF. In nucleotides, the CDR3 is TGCGCCAGCAGACCAGACAGGCACACCGGGGAGCTGTTTTTT.

CDR3 region: CASSDVQGQGPYEQYF. CDR3 in DNA: TGTGCCAGCAGTGACGTTCAGGGACAGGGCCCCTACGAGCAGTACTTC. The V call is TRBV2, the J call TRBJ2-7, with 9 bases fitting TRBD1. The junction had 8 bases not matched to a gene; V was cut back by 3 bases and J by 2 bases. CDR1 SNHLY and CDR2 FYNNEI come from the germline V gene. The CDR3 extends over 16 amino acids.

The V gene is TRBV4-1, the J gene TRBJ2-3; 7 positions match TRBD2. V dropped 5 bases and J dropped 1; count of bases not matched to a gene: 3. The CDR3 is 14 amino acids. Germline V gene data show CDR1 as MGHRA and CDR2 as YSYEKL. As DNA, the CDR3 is TGCGCCAGCAGCGCAACTAGCGGCACAGATACGCAGTATTTT. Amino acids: CASSATSGTDTQYF.

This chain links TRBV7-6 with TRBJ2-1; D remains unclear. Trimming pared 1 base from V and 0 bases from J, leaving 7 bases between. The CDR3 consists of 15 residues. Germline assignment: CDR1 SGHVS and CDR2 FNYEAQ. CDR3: CASSLGPSSYNEQFF. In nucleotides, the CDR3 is TGTGCCAGCAGCTTAGGCCCGAGCTCCTACAATGAGCAGTTCTTC.

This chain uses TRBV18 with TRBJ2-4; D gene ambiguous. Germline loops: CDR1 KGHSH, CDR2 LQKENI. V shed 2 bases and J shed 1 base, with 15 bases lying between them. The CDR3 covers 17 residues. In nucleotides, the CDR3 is TGTGCCAGCTCACCATCATCCAGTCAAAACGCCAAAAACATTCAGTACTTC. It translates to CASSPSSSQNAKNIQYF. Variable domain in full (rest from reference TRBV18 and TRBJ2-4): NAGVMQNPRHLVRRRGQEARLRCSPMKGHSHVYWYRQLPEEGLKFMVYLQKENIIDESGMPKERFSAEFPKEGPSILRIQQVVRGDSAAYFCASSPSSSQNAKNIQYFGAGTRLSVL.

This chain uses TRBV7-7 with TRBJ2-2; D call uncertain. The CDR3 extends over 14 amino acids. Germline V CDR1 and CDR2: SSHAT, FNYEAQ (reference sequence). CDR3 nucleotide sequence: TGTGCTAGTGTTCCGTTGAGCTACACCGGGGAGCTGTTTTTT. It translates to CASVPLSYTGELFF. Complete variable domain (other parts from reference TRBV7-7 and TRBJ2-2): GAGVSQSPRYKVTKRGQDVTLRCDPISSHATLYWYQQALGQGPEFLTYFNYEAQPDKSGLPSDRFSAERPEGSISTLTIQRTEQRDSAMYRCASVPLSYTGELFFGEGSRLTVL.

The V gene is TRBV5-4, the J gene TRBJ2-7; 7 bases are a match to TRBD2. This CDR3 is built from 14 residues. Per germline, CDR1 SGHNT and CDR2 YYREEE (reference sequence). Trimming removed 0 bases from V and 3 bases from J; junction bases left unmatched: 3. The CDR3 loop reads CASSLGPSGYEQYF. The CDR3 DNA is TGTGCCAGCAGCTTGGGTCCTAGCGGCTACGAGCAGTACTTC.

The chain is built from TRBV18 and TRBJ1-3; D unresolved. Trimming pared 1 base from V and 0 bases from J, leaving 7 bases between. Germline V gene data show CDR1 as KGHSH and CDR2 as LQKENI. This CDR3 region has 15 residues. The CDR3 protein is CASSPQASSGNTIYF. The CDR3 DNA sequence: TGTGCCAGCTCACCACAAGCTTCCTCTGGAAACACCATATATTTT.

This CDR3 is CASSLLSGNTEAFF. As DNA, the CDR3 is TGTGCCAGCAGCTTATTATCCGGTAACACTGAAGCTTTCTTT. The chain combines TRBV7-9 with TRBJ1-1; D gene unclear. With 2 bases removed from V and 2 bases from J, the gap between germline ends came to 9 bases. Per the germline V gene, CDR1 is SEHNR and CDR2 is FQNEAQ (reference sequence). This CDR3 has 14 residues.

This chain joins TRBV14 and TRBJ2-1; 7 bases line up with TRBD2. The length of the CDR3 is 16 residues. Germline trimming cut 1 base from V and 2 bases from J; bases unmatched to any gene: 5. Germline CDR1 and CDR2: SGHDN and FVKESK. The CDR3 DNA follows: TGTGCCAGCAGCCAAGCTAGGCGGGAGCCCTACAATGAGCAGTTCTTC. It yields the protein CASSQARREPYNEQFF.

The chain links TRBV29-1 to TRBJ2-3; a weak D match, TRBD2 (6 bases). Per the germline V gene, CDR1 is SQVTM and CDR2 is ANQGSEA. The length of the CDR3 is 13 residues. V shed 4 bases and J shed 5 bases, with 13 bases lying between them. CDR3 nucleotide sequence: TGCAGCGTTGCTCGGGGGAGACAAGATACGCAGTATTTT. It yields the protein CSVARGRQDTQYF.

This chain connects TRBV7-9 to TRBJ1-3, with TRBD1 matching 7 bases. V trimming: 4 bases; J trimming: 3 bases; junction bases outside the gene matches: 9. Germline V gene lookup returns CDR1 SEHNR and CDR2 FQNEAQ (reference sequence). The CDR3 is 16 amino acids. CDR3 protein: CASSSGQPNHGNTIYF. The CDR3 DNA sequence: TGTGCCAGCAGCTCGGGACAGCCTAATCATGGAAACACCATATATTTT.

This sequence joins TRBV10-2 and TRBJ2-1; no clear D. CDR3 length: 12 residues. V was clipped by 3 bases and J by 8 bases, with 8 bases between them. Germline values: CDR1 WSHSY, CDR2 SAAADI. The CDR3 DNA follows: TGCGCCAGCAGTGATTCGCGCGATGAGCAGTTCTTC. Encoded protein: CASSDSRDEQFF.

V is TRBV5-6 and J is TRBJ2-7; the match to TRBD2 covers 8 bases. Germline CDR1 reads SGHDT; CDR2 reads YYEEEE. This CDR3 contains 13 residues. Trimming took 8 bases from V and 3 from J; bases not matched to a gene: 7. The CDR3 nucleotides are TGTGCCAGTCCGTTAAGCGGGAGCTACGAGCAGTACTTC. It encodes CASPLSGSYEQYF.

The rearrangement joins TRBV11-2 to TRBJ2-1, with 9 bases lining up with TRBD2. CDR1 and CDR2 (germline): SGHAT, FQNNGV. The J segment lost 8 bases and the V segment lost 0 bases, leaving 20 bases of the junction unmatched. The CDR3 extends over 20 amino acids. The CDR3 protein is CASSLDLRGGLAQHLDEQFF. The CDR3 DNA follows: TGTGCCAGCAGCTTAGATCTTAGAGGGGGACTAGCCCAACACTTGGATGAGCAGTTCTTC.

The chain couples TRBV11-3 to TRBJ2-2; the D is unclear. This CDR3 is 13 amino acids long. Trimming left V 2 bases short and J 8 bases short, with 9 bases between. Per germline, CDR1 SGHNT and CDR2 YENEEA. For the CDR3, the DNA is TGTGCCAGCAGCTTACCGGAGAATGGGGAGCTGTTTTTT. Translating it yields CASSLPENGELFF.

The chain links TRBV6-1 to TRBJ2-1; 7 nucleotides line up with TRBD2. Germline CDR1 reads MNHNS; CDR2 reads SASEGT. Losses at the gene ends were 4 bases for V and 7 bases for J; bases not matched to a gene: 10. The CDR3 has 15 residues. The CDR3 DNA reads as TGTGCCAGCAGTGCGGCGAGCGGGAAGAGAAATGAGCAGTTCTTC. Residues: CASSAASGKRNEQFF.

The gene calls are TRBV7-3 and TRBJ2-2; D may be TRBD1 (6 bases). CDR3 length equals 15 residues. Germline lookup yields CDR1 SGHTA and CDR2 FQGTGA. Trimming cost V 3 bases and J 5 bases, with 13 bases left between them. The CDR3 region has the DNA TGTGCCAGCAGCTTGCAGGGGTCGGTTACCGGGGAGCTGTTTTTT. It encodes CASSLQGSVTGELFF.

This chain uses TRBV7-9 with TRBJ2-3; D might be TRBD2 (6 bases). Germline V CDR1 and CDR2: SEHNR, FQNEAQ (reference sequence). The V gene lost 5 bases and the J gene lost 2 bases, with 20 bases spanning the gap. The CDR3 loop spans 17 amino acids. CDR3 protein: CASSRLTRDSITDTQYF. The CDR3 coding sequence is TGTGCCAGCAGCCGCCTTACCCGGGACTCTATCACAGATACGCAGTATTTT.

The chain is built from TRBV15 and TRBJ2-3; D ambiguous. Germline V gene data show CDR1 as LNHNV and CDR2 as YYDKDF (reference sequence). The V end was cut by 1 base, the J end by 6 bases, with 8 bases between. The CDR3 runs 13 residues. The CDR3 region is CATSRAPRDTQYF. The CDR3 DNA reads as TGTGCCACCAGCAGAGCCCCTCGGGATACGCAGTATTTT. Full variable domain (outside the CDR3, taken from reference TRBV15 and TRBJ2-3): DAMVIQNPRYQVTQFGKPVTLSCSQTLNHNVMYWYQQKSSQAPKLLFHYYDKDFNNEADTPDNFQSRRPNTSFCFLDIRSPGLGDTAMYLCATSRAPRDTQYFGPGTRLTVL.

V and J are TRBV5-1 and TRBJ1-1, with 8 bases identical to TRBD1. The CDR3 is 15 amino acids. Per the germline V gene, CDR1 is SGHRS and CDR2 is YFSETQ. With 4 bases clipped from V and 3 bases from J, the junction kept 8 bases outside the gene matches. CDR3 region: CASSTRTGLDTEAFF. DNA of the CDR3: TGCGCCAGCAGCACCCGGACAGGGTTGGACACTGAAGCTTTCTTT.

CDR3 residues: CASSPYHGAYEQYF. CDR3 nucleotides: TGTGCCAGCAGCCCCTACCACGGAGCCTACGAGCAGTACTTC. This chain connects TRBV7-3 to TRBJ2-7; D call uncertain. Germline V gives CDR1 SGHTA, CDR2 FQGTGA. Trimming cost V 5 bases and J 2 bases, with 13 bases left between them. The CDR3 runs to 14 residues.

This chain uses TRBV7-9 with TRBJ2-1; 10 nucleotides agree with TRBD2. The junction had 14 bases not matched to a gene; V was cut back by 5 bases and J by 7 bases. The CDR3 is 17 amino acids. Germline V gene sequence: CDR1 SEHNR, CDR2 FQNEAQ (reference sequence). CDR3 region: CASSPKGVATSGNEQFF. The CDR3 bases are TGTGCCAGCAGCCCAAAGGGTGTGGCGACTAGCGGGAATGAGCAGTTCTTC. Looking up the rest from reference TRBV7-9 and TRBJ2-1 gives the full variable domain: DTGVSQNPRHKITKRGQNVTFRCDPISEHNRLYWYRQTLGQGPEFLTYFQNEAQLEKSRLLSDRFSAERPKGSFSTLEIQRTEQGDSAMYLCASSPKGVATSGNEQFFGPGTRLTVL.

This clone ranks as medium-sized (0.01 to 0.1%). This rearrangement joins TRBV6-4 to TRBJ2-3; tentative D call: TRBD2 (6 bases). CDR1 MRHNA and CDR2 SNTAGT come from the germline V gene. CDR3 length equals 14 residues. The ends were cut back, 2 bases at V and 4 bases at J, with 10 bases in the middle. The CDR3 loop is CASSDAAGSDTQYF. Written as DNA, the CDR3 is TGTGCCAGCAGTGACGCAGCGGGCTCAGATACGCAGTATTTT.

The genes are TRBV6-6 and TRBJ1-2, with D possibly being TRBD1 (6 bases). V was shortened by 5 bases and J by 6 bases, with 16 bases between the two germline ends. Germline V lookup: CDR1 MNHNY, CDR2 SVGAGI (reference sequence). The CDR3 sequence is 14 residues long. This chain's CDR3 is CASSQLGAGDGYTF. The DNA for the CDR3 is TGTGCCAGCAGTCAATTGGGGGCTGGGGATGGCTACACCTTC.

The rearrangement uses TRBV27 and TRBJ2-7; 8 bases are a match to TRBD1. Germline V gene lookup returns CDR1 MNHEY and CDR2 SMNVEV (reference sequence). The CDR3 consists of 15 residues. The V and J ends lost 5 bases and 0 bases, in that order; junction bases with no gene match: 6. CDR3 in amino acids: CASSPDRGHSYEQYF. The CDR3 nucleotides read TGTGCCAGCAGTCCTGACAGGGGCCACTCCTACGAGCAGTACTTC.